Detailed here is one TCR beta chain. This clone was counted a single time. Its antigen specificity is not known. Base qualities are not provided; no much larger clone lies one nucleotide away. V is cut by 3 bases and J by 3 bases, and the space between the germline ends is 9 bases. According to the germline V gene (reference sequence), CDR1 reads MNHEY and CDR2 reads SMNVEV. Measured from the cysteine to the phenylalanine, the CDR3 is 13 residues long. The CDR3 DNA has 39 bases and is translated from base 1. This sample was included in a study of graft-versus-host responses after intestinal transplantation (dated by TCRdb to the early 2020s). Looking at the study overall: Recipients received multivisceral, liver-intestinal, or isolated intestinal transplants. Every recipient was given anti-thymocyte globulin induction, followed by roughly 3 years of maintenance tacrolimus and steroids. After intestinal transplantation, graft-versus-host and host-versus-graft alloreactive T cell clones in the graft, circulation and bone marrow were tracked using bulk TCR-beta CDR3 sequencing. Alloreactive clones were identified by sequencing pre-transplant mixed lymphocyte reaction products and comparing them with unstimulated pre-transplant donor and recipient T cells. A cohort of roughly 25 intestinal transplant recipients, including one retransplant, was enrolled, and a few patients lacking pretransplant specimens were excluded. A peak of at least 4% donor T cells among recipient peripheral blood mononuclear cells was the definition used for donor T cell macrochimerism. Rather than being sequenced by the commercial service, samples from a few later patients were sequenced in-house on an Illumina MiSeq and processed with MiXCR. General study outcomes and caveats: Patients with donor T cell macrochimerism had high GvH to HvG T cell clonal ratios in their allografts. The conclusions were limited by the relatively low number and heterogeneity of the intestinal transplant patients. Early after transplant, peak levels of circulating GvH clones were found to be associated with declines in HvG clones. GvH clones were found in recipient bone marrow, and some of the GvH clones appeared earlier in ileal mucosa or blood, which is consistent with an intestinal mucosal origin.

Preparation of the library involved the immunoSEQ multiplex PCR assay. For most patients, genomic DNA was isolated using the Qiagen DNeasy Blood and Tissue Kit and was shipped frozen to Adaptive Biotechnologies for TCR sequencing. For most patients, high-throughput TCR-beta CDR3 sequencing of genomic DNA was performed by Adaptive Biotechnologies. In the authors' own workflow: TCR sequencing data were retrieved from Adaptive's ImmunoSEQ software for about 17 patients, whereas a few other patients were processed with MiXCR and VDJtools. To correct CD4 versus CD8 sorting errors, sequences present in both subsets at a frequency ratio below 5:1 were removed. CDR3 nucleotide sequences shared between donor and recipient were removed because their origin could not be assigned. At least 2-fold expansion over unstimulated cells and a minimum CFSE-low frequency of 0.002% (template counts) or 0.001% (read counts) were required for clones to be classified as alloreactive. Clones detected in sequenced pre-transplant spleen, lymph node, or MLR CFSE-low populations of the donor or recipient were defined as mappable. Cumulative frequency of alloreactive clones was calculated as a percentage of all sequences weighted by copy number. The clones in this table, taken by TCRdb from immuneACCESS, are in-frame only. Not every clone is retained; where verified, under half of the shortfall comes from an unresolved V gene, and the cause of the rest is unknown. Clone size and the V and J calls come from that table; the DNA yielded D and trimming. This sample is represented by about 120,000 clones; 85% to 95% of them were singletons. More than 3% of the sample comes from the top ten.

The sample's time point label, in plain terms: cells obtained before transplantation from donor or recipient. CD3+CD4+ and CD3+CD8+ populations were FACS-sorted from unstimulated pre-transplant donor and recipient cells taken from spleen or lymph nodes. This TCR derives from a human donor who received an intestinal transplant. The sequences come from unstimulated CD8+ T cells sorted from spleen or lymph node cells, collected before intestinal transplant. This chain joins TRBV27 to TRBJ2-7; no confident D gene assignment can be made. CDR3 protein: CASSLSGFYEQYF. The nucleotide sequence is given as TGTGCCAGCAGTTTGTCTGGGTTCTACGAGCAGTACTTC.